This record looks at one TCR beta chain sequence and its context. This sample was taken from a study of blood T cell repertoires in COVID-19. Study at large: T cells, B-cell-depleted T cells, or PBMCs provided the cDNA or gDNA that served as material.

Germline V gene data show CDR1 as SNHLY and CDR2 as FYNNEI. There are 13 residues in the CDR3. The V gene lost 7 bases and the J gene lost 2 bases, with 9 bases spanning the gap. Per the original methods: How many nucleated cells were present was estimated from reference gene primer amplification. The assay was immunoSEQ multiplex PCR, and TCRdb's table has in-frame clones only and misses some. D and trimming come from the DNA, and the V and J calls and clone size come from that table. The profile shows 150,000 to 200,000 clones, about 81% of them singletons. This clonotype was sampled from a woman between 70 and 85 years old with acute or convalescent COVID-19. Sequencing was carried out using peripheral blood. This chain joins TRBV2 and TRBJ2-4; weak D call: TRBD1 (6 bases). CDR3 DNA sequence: TGTGCCAGCAAACAGGGCCCCAAAAACATTCAGTACTTC. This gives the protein CASKQGPKNIQYF.